A single sample gave rise to the 17 T cell receptor beta chains below, sequenced in a study of somatic mutations in cytotoxic T cells in rheumatoid arthritis. Assay: immunoSEQ multiplex PCR; the TCRdb copy retains only in-frame clones and omits some. Of over 15,000 clones listed, 65% to 70% are singletons. Sequencing input: CD8+ T cells sorted from blood. These receptors were obtained from an adult with rheumatoid arthritis.

CDR3 sequence (DNA): TGTGCCAGTAGTATCTTTAGCGGGGGAGAGACCCAGTACTTC. Encoded protein: CASSIFSGGETQYF. J is TRBJ2-5 and V is TRBV19; 9 bases agree with TRBD2. CDR3 length: 14 residues. CDR1 LNHDA and CDR2 SQIVND come from the germline V gene (reference sequence). V gave up 3 bases and J gave up 4 bases; unmatched junction bases: 3.

The chain combines TRBV6-5 with TRBJ1-1, with D hard to call. V was trimmed by 0 bases and J by 5 bases, leaving 10 bases between them. Germline values: CDR1 MNHEY, CDR2 SVGAGI. The CDR3 extends over 14 amino acids. The DNA for the CDR3 is TGTGCCAGCAGTTACTCGTTCTCGGGTACTGAAGCTTTCTTT. Translating gives CASSYSFSGTEAFF.

The rearrangement joins TRBV7-9 to TRBJ2-5, with D perhaps given as TRBD1 or TRBD2 (5 bases each). The ends were cut back, 8 bases at V and 5 bases at J, with 18 bases in the middle. Germline V gene sequence: CDR1 SEHNR, CDR2 FQNEAQ (reference sequence). The CDR3 loop spans 14 amino acids. The chain's CDR3 is CASDYGTLWETQYF. The CDR3, as DNA: TGTGCCAGCGATTATGGGACGTTATGGGAGACCCAGTACTTC.

The chain joins TRBV29-1 to TRBJ2-2; D call uncertain. Germline V CDR1 and CDR2: SQVTM, ANQGSEA. There are 13 residues in the CDR3. Trimming stripped 3 bases from V and 3 bases from J, with 8 bases between. CDR3 sequence: CSVEGQYTGELFF. CDR3 bases: TGCAGCGTTGAGGGTCAGTACACCGGGGAGCTGTTTTTT.

The chain joins TRBV4-1 to TRBJ1-1, with unresolved D. The CDR3 covers 14 residues. Trimming stripped 0 bases from V and 0 bases from J, with 5 bases between. Per the germline V gene, CDR1 is MGHRA and CDR2 is YSYEKL. CDR3 sequence: CASSQETVNTEAFF. The CDR3 DNA reads as TGCGCCAGCAGCCAAGAAACAGTGAACACTGAAGCTTTCTTT.

In its sample, this clone was seen once. The genes are TRBV13 and TRBJ2-1, with 12 bases aligning to TRBD2. This CDR3 is 15 amino acids long. From germline, CDR1 is PRHDT and CDR2 FYEKMQ (reference sequence). V lost 4 bases to trimming and J lost 6 bases; unmatched junction nucleotides: 4. CDR3 protein: CASSSGLAGLNEQFF. CDR3 in DNA: TGTGCCAGCAGCTCGGGACTAGCGGGTCTCAATGAGCAGTTCTTC.

The J gene is TRBJ2-5, the V gene TRBV6-5; 7 bases align to TRBD2. Germline V lookup: CDR1 MNHEY, CDR2 SVGAGI. Unmatched junction bases numbered 11, after V lost 2 bases and J lost 5 bases. The CDR3 consists of 16 residues. This CDR3 is CASSYRPSGDRETQYF. In DNA, the CDR3 is TGTGCCAGCAGTTACCGACCGAGCGGGGATAGGGAGACCCAGTACTTC.

V is TRBV4-1 and J is TRBJ2-5, with 8 nucleotides matching TRBD2. This CDR3 has 14 residues. Germline assignment: CDR1 MGHRA and CDR2 YSYEKL. V lost 1 base and J lost 7; bases outside the gene matches: 5. The CDR3 is CASSQGGGTRTQYF. For the CDR3, the DNA is TGCGCCAGCAGCCAAGGGGGGGGGACTAGGACCCAGTACTTC.

The chain has TRBV27 and TRBJ1-5; 7 positions agree with TRBD1. Unmatched junction bases numbered 4, after V lost 4 bases and J lost 4 bases. This CDR3 is 14 amino acids long. The germline gives CDR1 MNHEY, CDR2 SMNVEV (reference sequence). In DNA form, the CDR3 reads TGTGCCAGCAGTTCAACAGGGGTAAATCAGCCCCAGCATTTT. Encoded protein: CASSSTGVNQPQHF.

This rearrangement joins TRBV27 to TRBJ2-5, with 10 positions matching TRBD2. With V trimmed by 6 bases and J by 5 bases, 15 bases remained unmatched. The CDR3 covers 17 residues. Germline CDR1 is MNHEY and CDR2 is SMNVEV (reference sequence). The CDR3 DNA reads TGTGCCAGCAGGCTTTTAGCGGGGGGCCGCCCGAAGGAGACCCAGTACTTC. The encoded protein is CASRLLAGGRPKETQYF.

In this sample, this clone turned up a few times. The J gene is TRBJ1-5, the V gene TRBV7-9; D remains unclear. The CDR3 runs to 14 residues. CDR1 and CDR2 from the germline V gene are SEHNR and FQNEAQ (reference sequence). Trimming removed 1 base from V and 3 bases from J, with 7 bases in between. CDR3 in amino acids: CASSLGTANQPQHF. The CDR3 DNA is TGTGCCAGCAGCTTAGGAACAGCCAATCAGCCCCAGCATTTT. Full variable domain (missing parts from reference TRBV7-9 and TRBJ1-5): DTGVSQNPRHKITKRGQNVTFRCDPISEHNRLYWYRQTLGQGPEFLTYFQNEAQLEKSRLLSDRFSAERPKGSFSTLEIQRTEQGDSAMYLCASSLGTANQPQHFGDGTRLSIL.

The chain employs TRBV19 and TRBJ1-1; D remains ambiguous. The germline V gene has CDR1 LNHDA and CDR2 SQIVND (reference sequence). CDR3 size: 13 residues. Trimming shortened V by 3 bases and J by 3 bases, and 8 bases separated the two germline ends. The DNA of the CDR3 is TGTGCCAGTAGTATGGCAGGTTACACTGAAGCTTTCTTT. Protein product: CASSMAGYTEAFF.

This chain joins TRBV6-6 and TRBJ2-5; 12 nucleotides line up with TRBD2. The J segment lost 5 bases and the V segment lost 5 bases, leaving 9 bases of the junction unmatched. Germline V lookup: CDR1 MNHNY, CDR2 SVGAGI (reference sequence). This CDR3 has 16 residues. The CDR3, as DNA: TGTGCCAGCAGTGCCCCTAGCGGGGGGGCTGGGGAGACCCAGTACTTC. Translating it yields CASSAPSGGAGETQYF.

This chain uses TRBV11-1 with TRBJ2-3, with D perhaps matching TRBD2 (6 bases). Trimming shortened V by 5 bases and J by 6 bases, and 18 bases separated the two germline ends. This CDR3 region has 15 residues. Germline-derived CDR1 and CDR2 are SGHAT and FQDESV (reference sequence). The CDR3 is CASSPGDRDWDTQYF. DNA for the CDR3: TGTGCCAGCAGCCCGGGGGACCGCGATTGGGATACGCAGTATTTT.

The rearrangement joins TRBV4-1 to TRBJ1-5; D is uncertain. This CDR3 contains 12 residues. Trimming stripped 3 bases from V and 4 bases from J, with 4 bases between. CDR1 is MGHRA, CDR2 YSYEKL, per germline. The CDR3 nucleotides are TGCGCCAGCAGCCAGGATAATCAGCCCCAGCATTTT. It encodes CASSQDNQPQHF.

The chain joins TRBV2 to TRBJ2-2, with TRBD2 matching over 11 bases. The CDR3 is made up of 15 amino acids. CDR1 and CDR2 from the germline V gene are SNHLY and FYNNEI. V trimming: 2 bases; J trimming: 7 bases; junction bases outside the gene matches: 3. CDR3 nucleotide sequence: TGTGCCAGCAGTGAAACTAGCGGGGGTCACGGGGAGCTGTTTTTT. Translation: CASSETSGGHGELFF. Variable domain in full (rest from reference TRBV2 and TRBJ2-2): EPEVTQTPSHQVTQMGQEVILRCVPISNHLYFYWYRQILGQKVEFLVSFYNNEISEKSEIFDDQFSVERPDGSNFTLKIRSTKLEDSAMYFCASSETSGGHGELFFGEGSRLTVL.

J is TRBJ2-7 and V is TRBV27, with D uncertain. Trimming left V 8 bases short and J 2 bases short, with 10 bases between. The germline gives CDR1 MNHEY, CDR2 SMNVEV (reference sequence). The length of the CDR3 is 12 residues. CDR3 loop: CASQGFTYEQYF. The CDR3 DNA is TGTGCCAGCCAAGGGTTCACCTACGAGCAGTACTTC.